A single sample is the source of the 21 T cell receptor beta chains below, sequenced in a study of beta chain features in type 1 diabetes. The study's findings and limits: All four CD4+ subsets of Type 1 diabetes patients contained TCRB CDR3s that were moderately but significantly shorter.

Their specific antigens are unknown. Expressed TCRB transcripts got sequenced, as all isolated RNA was reverse transcribed. Sequencing used immunoSEQ multiplex PCR; TCRdb keeps in-frame clones, though not all of them. The sample records some 350,000 clones, approximately 13% being singletons. Sequencing was done on a sample of naive CD4+ T cells from blood. The receptors derive from a young woman with type 1 diabetes.

The gene calls are TRBV9 and TRBJ2-6; 10 bases align to TRBD1. Trimming at V came to 0 bases and at J to 3 bases, leaving 6 bases not matched to a gene. The CDR3 totals 18 residues. Germline CDR1 and CDR2: SGDLS and YYNGEE. The CDR3 reads CASSVGSGTGVGANVLTF. The CDR3 DNA reads as TGTGCCAGCAGCGTAGGCTCCGGGACAGGGGTTGGGGCCAACGTCCTGACTTTC.

This clone was counted only a few times. The V gene is TRBV11-2, the J gene TRBJ2-7, with 9 bases fitting TRBD2. Unmatched junction bases numbered 4, after V lost 5 bases and J lost 2 bases. Germline V lookup: CDR1 SGHAT, CDR2 FQNNGV. The CDR3 covers 14 residues. The CDR3 here is CASSPLAGTYEQYV. As DNA, the CDR3 is TGTGCCAGCAGCCCACTAGCGGGTACCTACGAGCAGTACGTC.

The chain carries TRBV2 and TRBJ1-2; possible D gene TRBD1, 5 bases. Trimming took off 6 bases at V and 4 bases at J, with 9 bases between the two ends. CDR1 is SNHLY, CDR2 FYNNEI, per germline. The CDR3 spans 12 residues. The CDR3 nucleotides read TGTGCCAGCAGGGAGGGGCCCTATGGCTACACCTTC. Residues: CASREGPYGYTF. Supplemented by reference TRBV2 and TRBJ1-2, the full variable domain reads EPEVTQTPSHQVTQMGQEVILRCVPISNHLYFYWYRQILGQKVEFLVSFYNNEISEKSEIFDDQFSVERPDGSNFTLKIRSTKLEDSAMYFCASREGPYGYTFGSGTRLTVV.

Only a few counts were recorded for this clone. The chain is built from TRBV2 and TRBJ2-7; the D gene is possibly TRBD2 (5 bases). Trimming took off 9 bases at V and 1 base at J, with 10 bases between the two ends. Germline loops: CDR1 SNHLY, CDR2 FYNNEI. This CDR3 comprises 12 residues. The CDR3 protein is CASREGSYEQYF. DNA for the CDR3: TGTGCCAGTCGCGAGGGTTCCTACGAGCAGTACTTC.

J is TRBJ1-2 and V is TRBV29-1, with D possibly being TRBD1 (5 bases). CDR3 length: 13 amino acids. The germline V gene encodes CDR1 SQVTM and CDR2 ANQGSEA. V dropped 7 bases and J dropped 4 bases, with 16 bases sitting between them. The CDR3 nucleotides read TGCAGCGGTGCCGGGGGAGACGCCTATGGCTACACCTTC. Its translation: CSGAGGDAYGYTF.

This clone was detected only a few times. The CDR3 sequence is CASTSPTHQETQYF. CDR3 bases: TGTGCCAGCACCTCCCCGACACATCAAGAGACCCAGTACTTC. V usage is TRBV11-3 and J usage is TRBJ2-5, with D unclear. Germline V gene sequence: CDR1 SGHNT, CDR2 YENEEA. This CDR3 has 14 amino acids. V gave up 7 bases and J gave up 2 bases, with 14 bases separating them.

For the CDR3, the DNA is TGTGCCAGCAGCGTAATACAGAACACTGAAGCTTTCTTT. Amino acid sequence: CASSVIQNTEAFF. The chain has TRBV9 and TRBJ1-1; D remains ambiguous. V was cut by 1 base and J by 1 base, with 5 bases left in between. Germline lookup yields CDR1 SGDLS and CDR2 YYNGEE. The length of the CDR3 is 13 residues.

J is TRBJ2-3 and V is TRBV28; 7 nucleotides line up with TRBD2. The CDR3 runs to 14 residues. With V trimmed by 5 bases and J by 0 bases, 2 bases remained unmatched. Germline CDR1 reads MDHEN; CDR2 reads SYDVKM. The CDR3 bases are TGTGCCAGCAGTGGACTAGAGAGCACAGATACGCAGTATTTT. Protein product: CASSGLESTDTQYF.

This clone was seen a single time. This rearrangement joins TRBV19 to TRBJ1-5; D is unclear. Germline CDR1 and CDR2: LNHDA and SQIVND (reference sequence). V lost 7 bases and J 6 bases, leaving 19 bases between the germline ends. The CDR3 is 15 residues long. The CDR3 loop is CASNTAGLGAQPQHF. As DNA, the CDR3 is TGTGCCAGTAACACCGCAGGTTTGGGAGCTCAGCCCCAGCATTTT.

In its sample, this clone was seen a few times. The V and J genes are TRBV30 and TRBJ2-2, with D maybe TRBD1 (5 bases). The germline V gene encodes CDR1 GTSNPN and CDR2 SVGIG (reference sequence). V shed 3 bases and J shed 6 bases, with 14 bases lying between them. The CDR3 extends over 14 amino acids. In DNA, the CDR3 is TGTGCCTGGAGGAACCAGGGAACGTCCGGGGAGCTGTTTTTT. As protein: CAWRNQGTSGELFF. The whole variable domain, remainder taken from reference TRBV30 and TRBJ2-2, is SQTIHQWPATLVQPVGSPLSLECTVEGTSNPNLYWYRQAAGRGLQLLFYSVGIGQISSEVPQNLSASRPQDRQFILSSKKLLLSDSGFYLCAWRNQGTSGELFFGEGSRLTVL.

This chain connects TRBV29-1 to TRBJ1-2; perhaps TRBD1 as D (5 bases). Germline-derived CDR1 and CDR2 are SQVTM and ANQGSEA. V dropped 7 bases and J dropped 8 bases, with 14 bases sitting between them. The CDR3 contains 11 residues. The CDR3 DNA sequence: TGCAGCGCCGACGGGCGGGGGGGCTACACCTTC. It encodes CSADGRGGYTF.

In its sample, this clone was seen a few times. The chain joins TRBV7-2 to TRBJ2-7; D remains unclear. Trimming cost V 5 bases and J 0 bases, with 14 bases left between them. The CDR3 length is 15 residues. Germline CDR1 is SGHTA and CDR2 is FQGNSA. The CDR3 sequence is CASSPEASSSYEQYV. CDR3 coding DNA: TGTGCCAGCAGCCCCGAGGCGTCCAGCTCCTACGAGCAGTACGTC.

This chain links TRBV6-1 with TRBJ2-7, with 7 nucleotides matching TRBD1. Trimming at V came to 7 bases and at J to 2 bases, leaving 5 bases not matched to a gene. CDR1 and CDR2 from the germline V gene are MNHNS and SASEGT. The CDR3 contains 13 residues. The CDR3: CASNPGQTYEQYV. The CDR3, as DNA: TGTGCCAGCAATCCGGGACAGACCTACGAGCAGTACGTC.

This clone was seen a handful of times. J is TRBJ2-7 and V is TRBV5-1, with 9 positions matching TRBD1. The length of the CDR3 is 14 residues. Germline loops: CDR1 SGHRS, CDR2 YFSETQ. V shed 4 bases, J shed 5 bases, and the junction held 7 bases outside the gene matches. CDR3 DNA: TGCGCCAGCAGCCCAAGGACAGGGGCCGACGAGCAGTACTTC. Protein sequence: CASSPRTGADEQYF.

The chain uses TRBV27 and TRBJ2-1; TRBD2 matches 14 bases. Germline V gene sequence: CDR1 MNHEY, CDR2 SMNVEV (reference sequence). This CDR3 is built from 16 residues. After removal of 5 bases from V and 10 bases from J, the junction contained 10 bases not matched to a gene. In DNA form, the CDR3 reads TGTGCCAGCAGTGCGGGACTAGCGGGAGTCCGAAGAGAGCAGTTCTTC. Protein sequence: CASSAGLAGVRREQFF.

This chain joins TRBV5-4 and TRBJ1-1, with D possibly TRBD1 on 5 matching bases. There are 14 residues in the CDR3. V was trimmed by 4 bases and J by 0 bases, leaving 10 bases between them. CDR1 is SGHNT, CDR2 YYREEE, per germline (reference sequence). The CDR3 DNA follows: TGTGCCAGCAGCCGACAGCCTATGAACACTGAAGCTTTCTTT. It codes for CASSRQPMNTEAFF.

Written as DNA, the CDR3 is TGCGCCAGCAGCACTGACTGGGATACGCAGTATTTT. Residues: CASSTDWDTQYF. V is TRBV5-1 and J is TRBJ2-3; no reliable D call. Trimming shortened V by 4 bases and J by 6 bases, and 9 bases separated the two germline ends. CDR3 length: 12 amino acids. Germline V lookup: CDR1 SGHRS, CDR2 YFSETQ.

This clone was seen only a few times. The chain couples TRBV5-1 to TRBJ2-6, with D possibly being TRBD1 (6 bases). V was trimmed by 1 base and J by 6 bases, leaving 11 bases between them. The CDR3 runs 15 residues. Germline CDR1 reads SGHRS; CDR2 reads YFSETQ. The DNA for the CDR3 is TGCGCCAGCAGCTTGACAGGGTCCCAGGCCAACGTCCTGACTTTC. This translates into CASSLTGSQANVLTF.

In its sample, this clone was seen a few times. This sequence joins TRBV7-3 and TRBJ2-2, with 9 bases matching TRBD2. The germline V gene has CDR1 SGHTA and CDR2 FQGTGA. V trimming: 0 bases; J trimming: 5 bases; junction bases outside the gene matches: 4. The CDR3 length is 16 residues. The CDR3 sequence is CASSLTSGRGTGELFF. The DNA of the CDR3 is TGTGCCAGCAGCTTAACTAGCGGGAGAGGGACCGGGGAGCTGTTTTTT.

This clone was detected a few times. This rearrangement joins TRBV7-6 to TRBJ2-7, with 14 bases identical to TRBD2. The ends lost 4 bases at V and 6 bases at J; junction bases unmatched: 2. This CDR3 spans 14 amino acids. Germline CDR1 and CDR2: SGHVS and FNYEAQ. CDR3 region: CASSSGLAGAEQYF. The CDR3 DNA sequence: TGTGCCAGCAGCTCGGGACTAGCGGGAGCCGAGCAGTACTTC. Looking up the rest from reference TRBV7-6 and TRBJ2-7 gives the full variable domain: GAGVSQSPRYKVTKRGQDVALRCDPISGHVSLYWYRQALGQGPEFLTYFNYEAQQDKSGLPNDRFSAERPEGSISTLTIQRTEQRDSAMYRCASSSGLAGAEQYFGPGTRLTVT.

This clone occurred a few times. V gene TRBV30 combines with J gene TRBJ1-1, with D maybe TRBD1 (5 bases). Germline V gives CDR1 GTSNPN, CDR2 SVGIG (reference sequence). Trimming cost V 4 bases and J 4 bases, with 16 bases left between them. This CDR3 region has 14 residues. The chain's CDR3 is CAWIYRTQGTEAFF. In DNA, the CDR3 is TGTGCCTGGATCTACAGGACCCAGGGCACTGAAGCTTTCTTT.